Detailed here is one TCR beta chain. Its specificity is unknown. One end of the junction is discordant with germline, which a read error may explain. Distinct nucleotide sequences in the sample also encode this CDR3. The data stem from a study of circulating and synovial CD4+ cells in juvenile arthritis. Findings and limits, study-wide: Deeper sequencing increased measured overlap with synovial clonotypes. Bulk blood CD4 repertoires were more diverse than these. These blood cells shared more CDR3 sequences with synovium than bulk blood.

Patients with active juvenile idiopathic arthritis donated these samples. Generated by immunoSEQ multiplex PCR, the TCRdb table keeps only in-frame clones and is missing some. The sample shows around 15,000 clones, 90% to 95% of them seen only once. Germline V lookup: CDR1 ENHRY, CDR2 SYGVKD. The CDR3 runs to 15 residues. The receptor was derived from a human donor with juvenile idiopathic arthritis. The chain couples TRBV10-3 to TRBJ1-6; TRBD1 is a possible D gene (6 bases). Input material: CD4+ T cells from blood. The CDR3 sequence: CAISQGTDYNSPLHF. In DNA, the CDR3 is TGTGCCATCAGTCAGGGGACCGATTATAATTCCCCCCTCCACTTT.